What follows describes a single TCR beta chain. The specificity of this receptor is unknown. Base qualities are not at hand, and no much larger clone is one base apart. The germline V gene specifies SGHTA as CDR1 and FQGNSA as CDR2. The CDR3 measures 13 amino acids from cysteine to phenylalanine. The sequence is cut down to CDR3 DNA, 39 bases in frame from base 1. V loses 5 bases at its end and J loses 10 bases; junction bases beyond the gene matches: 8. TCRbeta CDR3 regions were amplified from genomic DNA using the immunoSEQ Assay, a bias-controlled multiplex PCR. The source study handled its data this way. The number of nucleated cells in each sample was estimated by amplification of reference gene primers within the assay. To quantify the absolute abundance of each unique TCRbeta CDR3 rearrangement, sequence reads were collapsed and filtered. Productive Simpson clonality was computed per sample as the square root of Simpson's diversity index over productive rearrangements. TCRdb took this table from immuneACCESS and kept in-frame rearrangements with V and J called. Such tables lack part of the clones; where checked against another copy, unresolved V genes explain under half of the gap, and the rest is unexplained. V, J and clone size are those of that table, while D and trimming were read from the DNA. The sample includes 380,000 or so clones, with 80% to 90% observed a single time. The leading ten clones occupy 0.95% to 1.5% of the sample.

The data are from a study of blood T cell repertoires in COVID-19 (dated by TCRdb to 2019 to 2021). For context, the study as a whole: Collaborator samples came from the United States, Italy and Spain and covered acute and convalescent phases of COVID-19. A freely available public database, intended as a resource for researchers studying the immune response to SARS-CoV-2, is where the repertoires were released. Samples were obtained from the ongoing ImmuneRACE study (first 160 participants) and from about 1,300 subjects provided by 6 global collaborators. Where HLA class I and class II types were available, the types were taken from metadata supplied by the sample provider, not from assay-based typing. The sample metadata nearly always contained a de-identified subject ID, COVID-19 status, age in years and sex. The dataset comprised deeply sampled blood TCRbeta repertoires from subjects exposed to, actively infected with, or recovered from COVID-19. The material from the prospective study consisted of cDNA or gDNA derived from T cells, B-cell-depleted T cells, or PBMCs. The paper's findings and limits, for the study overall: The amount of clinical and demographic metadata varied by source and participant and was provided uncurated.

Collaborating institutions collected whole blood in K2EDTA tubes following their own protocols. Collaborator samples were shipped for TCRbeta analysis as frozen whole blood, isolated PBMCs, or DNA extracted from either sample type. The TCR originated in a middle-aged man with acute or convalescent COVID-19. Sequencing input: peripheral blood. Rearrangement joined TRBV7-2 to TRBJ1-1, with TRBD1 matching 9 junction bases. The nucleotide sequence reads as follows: TGTGCCAGCAGCCCTGGACAGGGGATTGGAGCTTTCTTT. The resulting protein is CASSPGQGIGAFF.